In its sample, the clone carrying this TCR beta chain was seen once. Its antigen is as yet unknown. Deep level was the assay's run setting. Data came from immunoSEQ multiplex PCR; TCRdb stores just in-frame clones and leaves some out. Of over a million clones listed, approximately 70% are singletons. The sample is drawn from a study of shared clonotypes between healthy human individuals. The study, taken as a whole, reports: At large depth, rarefaction still showed sorted-subset sequencing to be incomplete. Relative to their counterparts shared across all four donors, non-shared clonotypes exhibited diminished generation probabilities. The low donor count limited represented genetic and exposure-history diversity.

Sequenced: memory CD4+ T cells sorted from blood. Noted subset: CD45RA-negative fraction. The TCR originated in a man younger than 35 in good health.

The CDR3 sequence: CASSLTPSGVTGGYTF. The CDR3 region has the DNA TGTGCCAGCAGCTTGACCCCATCGGGGGTGACGGGCGGCTACACCTTC. The chain links TRBV5-4 to TRBJ1-2; a possible D gene is TRBD1 (5 bases). This CDR3 is 16 amino acids long. Germline V gives CDR1 SGHNT, CDR2 YYREEE (reference sequence). Trimming cost V 1 base and J 8 bases, with 21 bases left between them.